Listed below are T cell receptor beta chains from one sample, sequenced in a study of blood T cell repertoires in COVID-19. TCRdb's table, derived via immunoSEQ multiplex PCR, lists solely in-frame clones and lacks some. The sample carries roughly 130,000 clones, about 85% recorded once. Sequencing used peripheral blood. The receptor set was obtained from a human donor with COVID-19, enrolled during active disease. The donor label of this sample is uncertain. CDR3s include the opening cysteine and the closing phenylalanine or tryptophan.

j_gene: TRBJ2-7
v_gene: TRBV20-1
CDR3aa: CSASGRGLGREQYF

j_gene: TRBJ1-3
v_gene: TRBV7-2
CDR3aa: CASSLVGGSSGNTIYF

j_gene: TRBJ2-5
v_gene: TRBV2
CDR3aa: CASSKYPAGEGETQYF

j_gene: TRBJ2-3
v_gene: TRBV6-2/TRBV6-3
CDR3aa: CASSSDRKRGGPDTQYF

j_gene: TRBJ1-1
v_gene: TRBV5-1
CDR3aa: CASNKDSSGTEAFF

j_gene: TRBJ2-7
v_gene: TRBV5-6
CDR3aa: CASSVPGQGTREQYF

j_gene: TRBJ1-5
v_gene: TRBV4-1
CDR3aa: CASSQSGTGATNQPQHF

j_gene: TRBJ2-1
v_gene: TRBV5-1
CDR3aa: CASSLSLGAVYNEQFF

j_gene: TRBJ1-4
v_gene: TRBV23-1
CDR3aa: CASSWQGVGKLFF

j_gene: TRBJ2-5
v_gene: TRBV5-1
CDR3aa: CASSLGANQETQYF

j_gene: TRBJ2-7
v_gene: TRBV19
CDR3aa: CARDGNRPFFYEQYF

j_gene: TRBJ1-1
v_gene: TRBV28
CDR3aa: CASSPGTGSNTEAFF

j_gene: TRBJ2-1
v_gene: TRBV3-1/TRBV3-2
CDR3aa: CASTPSMQGLVYEQFF

j_gene: TRBJ1-1
v_gene: TRBV9
CDR3aa: CASSAGGELNTEAFF

j_gene: TRBJ1-3
v_gene: TRBV5-8
CDR3aa: CASSLYEARSGNTIYF

j_gene: TRBJ2-7
v_gene: TRBV5-1
CDR3aa: CASAPGQGAYEQYF

j_gene: TRBJ2-7
v_gene: TRBV18
CDR3aa: CASSPPLAGTPQEQYF

j_gene: TRBJ1-6
v_gene: TRBV11-3
CDR3aa: CASGLHYVRDNIDSPLHF

j_gene: TRBJ1-2
v_gene: TRBV12-3/TRBV12-4
CDR3aa: CASSLQVNYGYTF

j_gene: TRBJ2-1
v_gene: TRBV5-1
CDR3aa: CASSPRAGNDEQFF

j_gene: TRBJ2-7
v_gene: TRBV5-6
CDR3aa: CASSPTGALSYEQYF

j_gene: TRBJ1-2
v_gene: TRBV7-9
CDR3aa: CASSSTGGDGYTF

j_gene: TRBJ2-4
v_gene: TRBV11-3
CDR3aa: CASSLGGTGAKNIQYF

j_gene: TRBJ1-2
v_gene: TRBV7-9
CDR3aa: CASSSQSGVGYTF

j_gene: TRBJ2-2
v_gene: TRBV10-1
CDR3aa: CASSVEVNTGELFF

j_gene: TRBJ2-1
v_gene: TRBV10-2
CDR3aa: CASSEYGTSGNEQFF

j_gene: TRBJ2-5
v_gene: TRBV4-1
CDR3aa: CASSQWGTGTRTQYF

j_gene: TRBJ1-4
v_gene: TRBV19
CDR3aa: CASSPSGVEKLFF

j_gene: TRBJ2-2
v_gene: TRBV5-4
CDR3aa: CASSSLGQGFEVAGELFF

j_gene: TRBJ1-5
v_gene: TRBV19
CDR3aa: CASSISARSLGTGNKPWQPQHF

j_gene: TRBJ1-2
v_gene: TRBV19
CDR3aa: CASSSVTGSGYTF

j_gene: TRBJ2-7
v_gene: TRBV1
CDR3aa: CTSSLRAGSSYEQYF

j_gene: TRBJ1-1
v_gene: TRBV27
CDR3aa: CASSLLWESEAFF

j_gene: TRBJ1-1
v_gene: TRBV6-5
CDR3aa: CASSSLSNQMNTEAFF

j_gene: TRBJ1-2
v_gene: TRBV29-1
CDR3aa: CSVRGGFDYGYTF

j_gene: TRBJ2-1
v_gene: TRBV11-2
CDR3aa: CASSLGQSGYNEQFF

j_gene: TRBJ1-1
v_gene: TRBV12-5
CDR3aa: CASGPDSYEAFF

j_gene: TRBJ2-3
v_gene: TRBV7-9
CDR3aa: CASSLELLGGGDTQYF

j_gene: TRBJ2-3
v_gene: TRBV6-5
CDR3aa: CASSYLDRADTQYF

j_gene: TRBJ1-4
v_gene: TRBV5-6
CDR3aa: CASSYLGAGNEKLFF

j_gene: TRBJ1-3
v_gene: TRBV19
CDR3aa: CASRVTNSGNTIYF

j_gene: TRBJ2-3
v_gene: TRBV18
CDR3aa: CASSPMGSSDTQYF

j_gene: TRBJ1-2
v_gene: TRBV2
CDR3aa: CASRRQGALNYGYTF

j_gene: TRBJ1-1
v_gene: TRBV14
CDR3aa: CASSRSGQGLTEAFF

j_gene: TRBJ1-6
v_gene: TRBV6-1
CDR3aa: CASSETQGWSSPLHF

j_gene: TRBJ2-1
v_gene: TRBV28
CDR3aa: CASRKRGSSYNEQFF

j_gene: TRBJ2-7
v_gene: TRBV7-6
CDR3aa: CASSPGTALFYEQYF

j_gene: TRBJ1-4
v_gene: TRBV19
CDR3aa: CASGRTTGEEKLFF

j_gene: TRBJ2-5
v_gene: TRBV5-1
CDR3aa: CASSLEGGRRETQYF

j_gene: TRBJ1-5
v_gene: TRBV21-1
CDR3aa: CAVHRGHGNQPQHF

j_gene: TRBJ2-1
v_gene: TRBV3-1/TRBV3-2
CDR3aa: CASSPRAAGGENEQFF

j_gene: TRBJ1-4
v_gene: TRBV6-1
CDR3aa: CASSEFLAEQKLFF

j_gene: TRBJ2-7
v_gene: TRBV27
CDR3aa: CASSPYGMRSSYEQYF

j_gene: TRBJ2-3
v_gene: TRBV2
CDR3aa: CASSVEGDTQYF

j_gene: TRBJ2-5
v_gene: TRBV4-1
CDR3aa: CASSQVPTSRSGQETQYF

j_gene: TRBJ1-1
v_gene: TRBV18
CDR3aa: CASSPGTGLPGNTEAFF